The 14 T cell receptor beta chains in this list originate from one sample, sequenced in a study of CD8 T cells in ankylosing spondylitis. TCRdb itself ran the 5' RACE reads through MiXCR, one entry per CDR3 protein. The data hold about 160,000 distinct CDR3 sequences, with 8.5% to 10% observed a single time. Sequencing was carried out using blood, either unsorted or a sorted T cell fraction (not recorded which). Receptors originate from a female donor with ankylosing spondylitis or in good health (not recorded which).

The chain employs TRBV30 and TRBJ1-2; D uncertain. Germline V gives CDR1 GTSNPN, CDR2 SVGIG (reference sequence). V gave up 0 bases and J gave up 3 bases, with 2 bases separating them. The CDR3 covers 11 residues. The CDR3 loop reads CAWSVHYGYTF. The CDR3 DNA follows: TGTGCCTGGAGTGTACACTATGGCTACACCTTC.

This clonotype was detected many times. The rearrangement links TRBV4-3 to TRBJ2-1; no clear D. This CDR3 has 14 residues. Deletions cut 0 bases from V and 7 bases from J, with 10 bases between. In germline, CDR1 is LGHNA, CDR2 YSLEER. The CDR3 nucleotides are TGCGCCAGCAGCCAAGAGGGCGGTGGGAATGAGCAGTTCTTC. As protein: CASSQEGGGNEQFF.

The rearrangement links TRBV25-1 to TRBJ2-1; weak D call: TRBD1 (5 bases). With 3 bases removed from V and 3 bases from J, the gap between germline ends came to 15 bases. Germline assignment: CDR1 MGHDK and CDR2 SYGVNS. The CDR3 has 16 amino acids. The CDR3 sequence is CASSDITQEIYNEQFF. The CDR3 DNA sequence: TGTGCCAGCAGTGATATAACACAGGAGATCTACAATGAGCAGTTCTTC.

The chain carries TRBV12-3 or TRBV12-4 and TRBJ2-2; the D is unclear. With 7 bases removed from V and 4 bases from J, the gap between germline ends came to 16 bases. The CDR3 has 15 residues. The CDR3 bases are TGTGCCAGCACCCGGTCCGACCTCTTCACCGGGGAGCTGTTTTTT. This gives the protein CASTRSDLFTGELFF.

This clonotype came up once. CDR3 DNA: TGTGCCAGCAGCACATGGACAGTTGATAAAACTGAAGCTTTCTTT. The encoded protein is CASSTWTVDKTEAFF. The chain is built from TRBV21-1 and TRBJ1-1; the D segment call TRBD1 is taken from the table without a DNA check. TRBV21-1 constitutes a pseudogene. This CDR3 spans 15 amino acids.

CDR3 residues: CASSRDRPYEQYF. Written as DNA, the CDR3 is TGTGCCAGCAGCCGGGACAGGCCCTACGAGCAGTACTTC. V is TRBV7-9 and J is TRBJ2-7, with 8 bases fitting TRBD1. The ends lost 5 bases at V and 2 bases at J; junction bases unmatched: 2. The CDR3 extends over 13 amino acids. CDR1 and CDR2 from the germline V gene are SEHNR and FQNEAQ (reference sequence). Based on the CDR3 plus reference TRBV7-9 and TRBJ2-7, the full variable domain is DTGVSQNPRHKITKRGQNVTFRCDPISEHNRLYWYRQTLGQGPEFLTYFQNEAQLEKSRLLSDRFSAERPKGSFSTLEIQRTEQGDSAMYLCASSRDRPYEQYFGPGTRLTVT.

This chain connects TRBV6-1 to TRBJ1-3; no definite D call. Germline values: CDR1 MNHNS, CDR2 SASEGT. V lost 11 bases, J lost 0 bases, and 20 bases lay in between. The CDR3 is 16 amino acids. The CDR3 here is CACGIKGVSSGNTIYF. DNA of the CDR3: TGTGCCTGTGGAATTAAGGGCGTGAGCTCTGGAAACACCATATATTTT.

This clonotype came up many times. J is TRBJ2-7 and V is TRBV9, with 8 positions matching TRBD2. The V segment lost 4 bases and the J segment 0 bases; nucleotides outside the gene matches: 3. Looked up from germline, CDR1 is SGDLS and CDR2 is YYNGEE. The CDR3 has 14 amino acids. The CDR3, as DNA: TGTGCCAGCAGCCCCGGGACTAGCTCCTACGAGCAGTACTTC. Translation gives CASSPGTSSYEQYF.

This clonotype was seen many times. V is TRBV24-1 and J is TRBJ2-1; TRBD2 agrees at 11 bases. The CDR3 covers 17 residues. V gave up 3 bases and J gave up 2 bases; unmatched junction bases: 5. CDR1 KGHDR and CDR2 SFDVKD come from the germline V gene. The DNA for the CDR3 is TGTGCCACCAGTGATGGGACTAGCGGATCGGCCTACAATGAGCAGTTCTTC. Translation: CATSDGTSGSAYNEQFF.

This clonotype was seen more than once but under ten times. The chain has TRBV10-3 and TRBJ2-7, with 7 bases lining up with TRBD1. CDR1 and CDR2 (germline): ENHRY, SYGVKD. V gave up 3 bases and J gave up 11 bases; unmatched junction bases: 13. CDR3 size: 14 residues. For the CDR3, the DNA is TGTGCCATCAGTGAAGGGAGACAGGGTGGGACGGAGTACTTC. Encoded protein: CAISEGRQGGTEYF.

This chain uses TRBV4-2 with TRBJ2-6; D possibly uses TRBD1 or TRBD2 (5 bases each). CDR3 length: 17 amino acids. Germline assignment: CDR1 LGHNA and CDR2 YNFKEQ. V lost 4 bases, J lost 4 bases, and 17 bases lay in between. CDR3 bases: TGTGCCAGCAGCCGTCGGGACGGCTCGGGAGGGGCCAACGTCCTGACTTTC. It codes for CASSRRDGSGGANVLTF.

This chain links TRBV4-1 with TRBJ2-3; D remains ambiguous. This CDR3 has 13 residues. V lost 5 bases and J lost 4, with 10 bases in between. Germline V gene lookup returns CDR1 MGHRA and CDR2 YSYEKL. The CDR3 is CASSGPQADTQYF. The CDR3 nucleotides are TGCGCCAGCAGCGGGCCGCAGGCAGATACGCAGTATTTT.

This clonotype has at least ten counts. The chain joins TRBV7-9 to TRBJ2-6; no reliable D call. This CDR3 is built from 14 residues. V shed 4 bases and J shed 2 bases, with 6 bases lying between them. Germline assignment: CDR1 SEHNR and CDR2 FQNEAQ (reference sequence). The CDR3 DNA sequence: TGTGCCAGCAGCTCAGTAGCTGGGGCCAACGTCCTGACTTTC. This codes for CASSSVAGANVLTF.

Many counts were recorded for this clonotype. The J gene is TRBJ2-3, the V gene TRBV25-1; D is undetermined. Germline CDR1 reads MGHDK; CDR2 reads SYGVNS. Trimming pared 4 bases from V and 1 base from J, leaving 6 bases between. This CDR3 has 13 amino acids. CDR3 nucleotide sequence: TGTGCCAGCAGTGTGCTGGGCACAGATACGCAGTATTTT. Protein product: CASSVLGTDTQYF.